This TCR beta chain was sequenced in a study of T cell responses to AZD1222 COVID-19 vaccine. Study results and limitations: Unmutated variant regions reportedly attract nearly half of all spike-specific TCRs. In a largely white British group with more females than males, clonal diversity was possibly underestimated. Scientists sampled the repertoires only once the peak T cell response had passed.

Concerning this clone: The antigen is unknown.

Produced via immunoSEQ multiplex PCR; TCRdb's table is partial and in-frame only. The table lists about 100,000 clones, about 90% of them singletons, with around 4.4% in the top ten. Germline values: CDR1 MNHEY, CDR2 SVGAGI. The J segment lost 0 bases and the V segment lost 6 bases, leaving 3 bases of the junction unmatched. This CDR3 has 15 residues. The gene calls are TRBV6-5 and TRBJ2-1, with 9 bases lining up with TRBD1. This receptor was taken from an adult in good health. The sequencing used peripheral blood, collected on day 0 of MenACWY control vaccination. This chain's CDR3 is CASRGQGRSYNEQFF. The CDR3 nucleotides are TGTGCCAGCAGGGGACAGGGACGCTCCTACAATGAGCAGTTCTTC.